The 17 T cell receptor beta chains below were found in one sample sequenced in a study of blood T cell repertoires in COVID-19. Assay: immunoSEQ multiplex PCR; the TCRdb copy retains only in-frame clones and omits some. Of fewer than 250,000 clones in the sample, around 80% are singletons; the top ten hold less than 8%. Sequencing used PBMCs or T cells enriched from blood (not recorded which). These TCRs come from a woman aged 40 to 49 with acute COVID-19.

The chain carries TRBV27 and TRBJ2-7, with 10 bases fitting TRBD1. The V gene end was trimmed by 6 bases and the J gene end by 7 bases; junction bases not matched to a gene: 12. Germline V gene lookup returns CDR1 MNHEY and CDR2 SMNVEV (reference sequence). CDR3 length equals 15 residues. CDR3 DNA: TGTGCCAGCAGGGGGGGGACAGGGGCAAGACGGGAGCAGTACTTC. Translated, it gives CASRGGTGARREQYF.

The chain recombines TRBV28 with TRBJ1-2, with D unresolved. Germline CDR1 is MDHEN and CDR2 is SYDVKM. The length of the CDR3 is 11 residues. The V end was cut by 2 bases, the J end by 8 bases, with 6 bases between. The CDR3 nucleotides are TGTGCCAGCAGTTTAGGGCGCGGCTACACCTTC. Amino acids: CASSLGRGYTF.

The chain has TRBV28 and TRBJ1-6; the D gene is possibly TRBD1 (6 bases). Germline loops: CDR1 MDHEN, CDR2 SYDVKM. This CDR3 is built from 17 residues. Trimming took off 5 bases at V and 8 bases at J, with 22 bases between the two ends. The CDR3 sequence is CASSRGTRDYGYSPLHF. The CDR3 coding sequence is TGTGCCAGCAGTCGTGGGACAAGGGATTATGGTTATTCACCCCTCCACTTT.

V is TRBV27 and J is TRBJ2-7; the match to TRBD1 covers 10 bases. The CDR3 totals 12 residues. Germline V gene data show CDR1 as MNHEY and CDR2 as SMNVEV (reference sequence). V shed 10 bases and J 4 bases; nucleotides not matched to a gene: 4. The CDR3 region is CAIGQGDYEQYF. The CDR3 nucleotides read TGTGCCATCGGACAGGGGGATTACGAGCAGTACTTC.

V is TRBV19 and J is TRBJ1-1; possible D gene TRBD1, 5 bases. The V and J ends lost 3 bases and 3 bases respectively, with 17 bases between them. The CDR3 extends over 16 amino acids. CDR1 and CDR2 from the germline V gene are LNHDA and SQIVND (reference sequence). The CDR3 nucleotides are TGTGCCAGTAGTATCAGACAGAATCGTCGCCACACTGAAGCTTTCTTT. Its translation is CASSIRQNRRHTEAFF. Full variable domain (missing parts from reference TRBV19 and TRBJ1-1): DGGITQSPKYLFRKEGQNVTLSCEQNLNHDAMYWYRQDPGQGLRLIYYSQIVNDFQKGDIAEGYSVSREKKESFPLTVTSAQKNPTAFYLCASSIRQNRRHTEAFFGQGTRLTVV.

The chain joins TRBV24-1 to TRBJ2-3; 10 bases line up with TRBD2. The germline V gene has CDR1 KGHDR and CDR2 SFDVKD. The CDR3 sequence is 16 residues long. Germline trimming cut 0 bases from V and 9 bases from J; bases unmatched to any gene: 8. This CDR3 reads CATSDLVASGGRTQYF. The CDR3, as DNA: TGTGCCACCAGTGATTTGGTGGCTAGCGGGGGAAGAACGCAGTATTTT.

This chain connects TRBV10-2 to TRBJ1-2, with 7 bases lining up with TRBD1. Per germline, CDR1 WSHSY and CDR2 SAAADI. This CDR3 contains 14 residues. The V segment lost 7 bases and the J segment 1 base; nucleotides outside the gene matches: 6. In DNA form, the CDR3 reads TGCGCCAGCATCGAGGGGGCCCTTAACTATGGCTACACCTTC. Translation: CASIEGALNYGYTF.

The chain has TRBV27 and TRBJ2-7; D is ambiguous. Germline-derived CDR1 and CDR2 are MNHEY and SMNVEV (reference sequence). The V end was cut by 7 bases, the J end by 6 bases, with 13 bases between. This CDR3 region has 12 residues. Written as DNA, the CDR3 is TGTGCCAGCACCCCGGGTGGTGGCGAGCAGTACTTC. As protein: CASTPGGGEQYF.

The V and J genes are TRBV28 and TRBJ1-6; 8 bases agree with TRBD1. The germline CDR1 and CDR2 sequences are MDHEN and SYDVKM. Unmatched junction bases numbered 10, after V lost 4 bases and J lost 14 bases. This CDR3 is built from 14 residues. CDR3 sequence reads: CASSSGGARFSLHF. The CDR3 nucleotides read TGTGCCAGCAGTTCAGGGGGCGCGAGGTTCTCCCTCCACTTT.

The chain links TRBV30 to TRBJ2-5; 7 nucleotides agree with TRBD1. Trimming at V came to 3 bases and at J to 4 bases, leaving 5 bases not matched to a gene. Germline loops: CDR1 GTSNPN, CDR2 SVGIG (reference sequence). The CDR3 consists of 13 residues. CDR3 DNA: TGTGCCTGGAGCCCTAACAGGGGAGAGACCCAGTACTTC. Its protein product is CAWSPNRGETQYF.

The J gene is TRBJ1-2, the V gene TRBV6-2 or TRBV6-3, with 11 bases matching TRBD1. This CDR3 is built from 14 residues. Per the germline V gene, CDR1 is MNHEY and CDR2 is SVGEGT. With 5 bases clipped from V and 7 bases from J, the junction kept 6 bases outside the gene matches. In DNA form, the CDR3 reads TGTGCCAGCAGTGTGGACAGGGGGCTGGTTGGCTACACCTTC. Protein sequence: CASSVDRGLVGYTF.

The V gene is TRBV29-1, the J gene TRBJ1-6, with 9 bases aligning to TRBD1. The V gene's germline CDR1 is SQVTM and CDR2 ANQGSEA. The ends lost 5 bases at V and 9 bases at J; junction bases unmatched: 8. The CDR3 loop spans 14 amino acids. The CDR3 DNA reads as TGCAGCGTTCGTAACCGGGACAGGGCTTCACCCCTCCACTTT. Encoded protein: CSVRNRDRASPLHF.

The chain joins TRBV18 to TRBJ2-1, with 11 bases fitting TRBD1. Germline trimming cut 2 bases from V and 3 bases from J; bases unmatched to any gene: 12. The CDR3 consists of 19 residues. Per germline, CDR1 KGHSH and CDR2 LQKENI. The CDR3 DNA follows: TGTGCCAGCTCACCAGACGGGACAGGGGGTGTTAGCGGCTACAATGAGCAGTTCTTC. It codes for CASSPDGTGGVSGYNEQFF.

The CDR3 DNA reads as TGTGCCAGCAGCCAGACAGGGTGGGGACCCGGGGAGCTGTTTTTT. Amino acids: CASSQTGWGPGELFF. The chain carries TRBV14 and TRBJ2-2, with TRBD1 identical over 7 bases. CDR3 length: 15 amino acids. Per germline, CDR1 SGHDN and CDR2 FVKESK. V dropped 3 bases and J dropped 6; count of bases not matched to a gene: 7.

The chain combines TRBV9 with TRBJ1-1; 7 bases fit TRBD1. Germline CDR1 is SGDLS and CDR2 is YYNGEE. J gave up 0 bases and V 0 bases, and 11 bases lay outside the gene matches. The CDR3 length is 18 residues. CDR3 sequence (DNA): TGTGCCAGCAGCGTAGTACCCCTAGGGGGCTCCATGAACACTGAAGCTTTCTTT. Translated: CASSVVPLGGSMNTEAFF.

This chain uses TRBV7-9 with TRBJ2-1; 13 nucleotides align to TRBD2. From germline, CDR1 is SEHNR and CDR2 FQNEAQ (reference sequence). The CDR3 is 16 residues long. Trimming removed 4 bases from V and 7 bases from J; junction bases left unmatched: 7. The CDR3 loop is CASSSRTSGSLNEQFF. The CDR3 DNA reads as TGTGCCAGCAGCTCTAGGACTAGCGGGAGTCTGAATGAGCAGTTCTTC.

This chain links TRBV28 with TRBJ1-1; tentative D call: TRBD1 (5 bases). V was trimmed by 5 bases and J by 0 bases, leaving 13 bases between them. Germline V gene sequence: CDR1 MDHEN, CDR2 SYDVKM. This CDR3 spans 15 amino acids. CDR3 loop: CASSELKGVNTEAFF. The CDR3 DNA reads TGTGCCAGCAGTGAATTAAAAGGGGTGAACACTGAAGCTTTCTTT.